The source of this TCR beta chain is a study of T-cell reconstitution after alpha-beta-depleted transplantation in children. Unique molecular identifiers tagged the TCRbeta library. TCRdb passed the PCR reads through MiXCR, listing each CDR3 protein once. The table includes about 980,000 distinct CDR3 sequences, 25% to 35% detected once. Trimming removed 0 bases at V and 2 bases at J, with 13 bases between. CDR1 and CDR2 from the germline V gene are LGHDT and YNNKEL (reference sequence). The CDR3 has 16 amino acids. The sample was PBMCs, mostly from graft donor cells, taken 360 days after TCRalphabeta/CD19-depleted stem cell transplant. The chain uses TRBV3-1 and TRBJ2-5; D unclear. This TCR was sampled from a boy younger than two who had a stem cell transplant for SCID, so the T cells may come from the graft donor. The CDR3 here is CASSQDIGGGQETQYF. DNA for the CDR3: TGTGCCAGCAGCCAAGATATTGGCGGCGGACAAGAGACCCAGTACTTC.